This TCR beta chain was sequenced for a study of cytomegalovirus exposure and HLA in healthy donors. Study-level findings and limits: Researchers counted around 180 TCR beta chains as cytomegalovirus-associated. Analyses of presence and absence presupposed an approximately uniform sequencing depth across donors.

In regard to this clone: Its antigen remains unknown.

CDR1 and CDR2 (germline): LNHDA, SQIVND (reference sequence). This CDR3 is 14 amino acids long. V was clipped by 1 base and J by 3 bases, with 7 bases between them. 60 Vbeta and 13 Jbeta primers were used in PCR. Using immunoSEQ multiplex PCR, the repertoire was profiled, and TCRdb retains in-frame clones only, with some absent. The sample table sets out 34,000 or so clones. Sequencing was done on a sample of PBMCs. This chain links TRBV19 with TRBJ1-5; unclear D gene. The sequence was collected from a female donor in good health and CMV-seronegative. The CDR3 loop reads CASSIAGNNQPQHF. The CDR3 DNA is TGTGCCAGTAGTATAGCCGGGAACAATCAGCCCCAGCATTTT. Looking up the rest from reference TRBV19 and TRBJ1-5 gives the full variable domain: DGGITQSPKYLFRKEGQNVTLSCEQNLNHDAMYWYRQDPGQGLRLIYYSQIVNDFQKGDIAEGYSVSREKKESFPLTVTSAQKNPTAFYLCASSIAGNNQPQHFGDGTRLSIL.